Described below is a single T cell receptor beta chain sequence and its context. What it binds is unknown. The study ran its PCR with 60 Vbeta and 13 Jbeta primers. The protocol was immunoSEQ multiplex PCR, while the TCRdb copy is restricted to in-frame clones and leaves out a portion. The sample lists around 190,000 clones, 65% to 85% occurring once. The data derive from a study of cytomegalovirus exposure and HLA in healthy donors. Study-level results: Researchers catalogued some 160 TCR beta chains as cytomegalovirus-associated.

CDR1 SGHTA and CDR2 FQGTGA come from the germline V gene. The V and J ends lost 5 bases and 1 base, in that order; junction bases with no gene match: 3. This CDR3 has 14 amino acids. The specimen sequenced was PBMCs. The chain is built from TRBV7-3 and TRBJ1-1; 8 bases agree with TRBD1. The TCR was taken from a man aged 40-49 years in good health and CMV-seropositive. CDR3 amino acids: CASSVGTGNTEAFF. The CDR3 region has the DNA TGTGCCAGCAGCGTTGGGACAGGGAACACTGAAGCTTTCTTT.